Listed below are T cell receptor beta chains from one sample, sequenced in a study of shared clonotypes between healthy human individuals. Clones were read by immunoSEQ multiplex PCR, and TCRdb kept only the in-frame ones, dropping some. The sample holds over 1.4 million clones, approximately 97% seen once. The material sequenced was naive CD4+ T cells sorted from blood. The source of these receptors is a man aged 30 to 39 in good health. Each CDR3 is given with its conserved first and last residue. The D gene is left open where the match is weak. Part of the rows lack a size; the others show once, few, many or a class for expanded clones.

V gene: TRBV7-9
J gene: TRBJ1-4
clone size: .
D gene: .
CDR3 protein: CASSSDKGRSTNEKLFF
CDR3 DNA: TGTGCCAGCAGCTCTGACAAGGGGCGCTCAACTAATGAAAAACTGTTTTTT

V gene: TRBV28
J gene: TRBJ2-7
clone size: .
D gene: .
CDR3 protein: CASIQWGTYESRQYF
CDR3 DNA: TGTGCCAGCATCCAATGGGGCACCTACGAGTCGAGGCAGTACTTC

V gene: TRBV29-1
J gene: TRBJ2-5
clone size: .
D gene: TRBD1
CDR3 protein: CSVLTGGWETQYF
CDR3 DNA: TGCAGCGTTTTAACAGGGGGATGGGAGACCCAGTACTTC

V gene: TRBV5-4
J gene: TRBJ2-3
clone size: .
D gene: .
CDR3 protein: CASSLRQGGDTQYF
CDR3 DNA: TGTGCCAGCAGCCTTCGACAGGGAGGAGATACGCAGTATTTT

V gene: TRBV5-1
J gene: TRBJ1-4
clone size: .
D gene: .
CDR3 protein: CASSFGRPPEKLFF
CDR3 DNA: TGCGCCAGCAGCTTCGGCAGACCTCCTGAAAAACTGTTTTTT

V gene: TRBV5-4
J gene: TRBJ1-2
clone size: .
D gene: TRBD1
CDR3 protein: CASRGDRVGYGYTF
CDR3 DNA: TGTGCCAGCAGAGGCGACAGGGTAGGCTATGGCTACACCTTC

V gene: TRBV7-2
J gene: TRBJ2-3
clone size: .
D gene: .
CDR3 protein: CASSPETDTQYF
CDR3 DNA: TGTGCCAGCAGCCCTGAGACAGATACGCAGTATTTT

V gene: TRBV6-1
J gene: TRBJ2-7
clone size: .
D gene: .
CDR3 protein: CASNPRGPYEQYF
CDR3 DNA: TGTGCCAGCAATCCCCGGGGGCCCTACGAGCAGTACTTC

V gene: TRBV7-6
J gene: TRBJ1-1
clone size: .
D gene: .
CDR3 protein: CASSLFANTEAFF
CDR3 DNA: TGTGCCAGCAGCTTATTCGCGAACACTGAAGCTTTCTTT

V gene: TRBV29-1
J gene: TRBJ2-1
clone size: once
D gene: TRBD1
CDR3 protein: CSVETGGATLVF
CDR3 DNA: TGCAGCGTTGAGACAGGGGGCGCGACATTGGTCTTC

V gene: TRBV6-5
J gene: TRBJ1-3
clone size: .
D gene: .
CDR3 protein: CASKPSFSGNTIYF
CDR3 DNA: TGTGCCAGCAAACCCTCCTTCTCTGGAAACACCATATATTTT

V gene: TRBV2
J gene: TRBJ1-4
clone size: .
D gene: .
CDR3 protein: CASSRQMKAEKLFF
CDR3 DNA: TGTGCCAGCAGCCGACAGATGAAGGCAGAAAAACTGTTTTTT